Below, 32 T cell receptor beta chains from the same sample are listed, as sequenced in a study of CD8 T cells in Susac syndrome. RNA was extracted with the RNeasy kit, and a quantity of 0.5 to 1 ug was reverse transcribed using random hexamers. TCRdb redid the calling of the immunoSEQ multiplex PCR reads with MiXCR, one entry per CDR3 protein. The profile shows roughly 150,000 distinct CDR3 sequences, under 97% of them singletons. Sequencing was performed on CD4+ T cells from PBMCs. The source of these receptors is a human donor with Susac syndrome.

The chain combines TRBV19 with TRBJ1-1; D unclear. In germline, CDR1 is LNHDA, CDR2 SQIVND (reference sequence). The length of the CDR3 is 13 residues. V was trimmed by 6 bases and J by 3 bases, leaving 11 bases between them. CDR3 DNA: TGTGCCAGTAGAACCCGTTGGGACACTGAAGCTTTCTTT. Amino acid sequence: CASRTRWDTEAFF.

The chain joins TRBV5-1 to TRBJ1-2, with a possible D match to TRBD1 (5 bases). This CDR3 has 16 residues. Trimming stripped 0 bases from V and 4 bases from J, with 16 bases between. CDR1 and CDR2 (germline): SGHRS, YFSETQ. The CDR3: CASSLGHRDVFYGYTF. The CDR3, as DNA: TGCGCCAGCAGCTTGGGGCACCGGGACGTGTTCTATGGCTACACCTTC.

CDR3 DNA: TGTGCCACCAGTGATTTGTGGGGAAATGAAAAACTGTTTTTT. This codes for CATSDLWGNEKLFF. The chain employs TRBV24-1 and TRBJ1-4, with D unclear. This CDR3 spans 14 amino acids. Looked up from germline, CDR1 is KGHDR and CDR2 is SFDVKD. V was clipped by 0 bases and J by 5 bases, with 6 bases between them.

This clonotype showed up just once. The rearrangement uses TRBV29-1 and TRBJ2-1; D assignment may be TRBD1 or TRBD2 (5 bases each). CDR1 and CDR2 (germline): SQVTM, ANQGSEA. This CDR3 has 14 residues. The V gene lost 3 bases and the J gene lost 6 bases, with 15 bases spanning the gap. CDR3 DNA sequence: TGCAGCGTTGATGGGACCTACCCGAGCAATGAGCAGTTCTTC. This translates into CSVDGTYPSNEQFF.

The rearrangement joins TRBV20-1 to TRBJ2-1; 7 bases are shared with TRBD2. The ends lost 4 bases at V and 4 bases at J; junction bases unmatched: 4. This CDR3 comprises 13 residues. Germline V lookup: CDR1 DFQATT, CDR2 SNEGSKA (reference sequence). As DNA, the CDR3 is TGCAGTGCTAAGGCGGGAGCTTACAATGAGCAGTTCTTC. Translation: CSAKAGAYNEQFF.

The chain has TRBV20-1 and TRBJ2-7; maybe TRBD2 (5 bases). Germline values: CDR1 DFQATT, CDR2 SNEGSKA (reference sequence). V lost 3 bases, J lost 0 bases, and 12 bases lay in between. This CDR3 is built from 14 residues. The CDR3 reads CSASYGMSSYEQYF. CDR3 DNA sequence: TGCAGTGCTAGTTACGGGATGAGCTCCTACGAGCAGTACTTC.

The rearrangement links TRBV13 to TRBJ2-3; 9 bases agree with TRBD2. Germline values: CDR1 PRHDT, CDR2 FYEKMQ (reference sequence). This CDR3 contains 18 residues. J lost 0 bases, V lost 5 bases, and 12 bases had no gene match. CDR3 in amino acids: CASSHPREGPISTDTQYF. The CDR3 DNA sequence: TGTGCCAGCAGCCACCCGCGGGAGGGCCCTATAAGCACAGATACGCAGTATTTT.

V is TRBV7-3 and J is TRBJ2-6; D is undetermined. This CDR3 spans 14 amino acids. V gave up 5 bases and J gave up 1 base, with 6 bases separating them. Germline CDR1 is SGHTA and CDR2 is FQGTGA. The CDR3 reads CASSTSSGANVLTF. In DNA form, the CDR3 reads TGTGCCAGCAGCACGTCTTCTGGGGCCAACGTCCTGACTTTC.

The chain employs TRBV20-1 and TRBJ2-7; 13 bases agree with TRBD2. Looked up from germline, CDR1 is DFQATT and CDR2 is SNEGSKA (reference sequence). After removal of 5 bases from V and 7 bases from J, the junction contained 5 bases not matched to a gene. The CDR3 sequence is 13 residues long. The CDR3 DNA follows: TGCAGTGCTCTCGGGACTAGCGGGATTGAGCAGTACTTC. It is translated as CSALGTSGIEQYF.

CDR3 sequence reads: CASSERRLSSYEQYF. The CDR3 nucleotides are TGTGCCAGCAGTGAAAGAAGGTTGAGCTCCTACGAGCAGTACTTC. The V gene is TRBV2, the J gene TRBJ2-7; no firm D call. Trimming cost V 2 bases and J 0 bases, with 11 bases left between them. The CDR3 has 15 amino acids. Germline V gene sequence: CDR1 SNHLY, CDR2 FYNNEI. The complete variable domain, with remaining parts taken from reference TRBV2 and TRBJ2-7, reads EPEVTQTPSHQVTQMGQEVILRCVPISNHLYFYWYRQILGQKVEFLVSFYNNEISEKSEIFDDQFSVERPDGSNFTLKIRSTKLEDSAMYFCASSERRLSSYEQYFGPGTRLTVT.

The chain has TRBV7-3 and TRBJ1-1, with 7 bases lining up with TRBD1. CDR1 is SGHTA, CDR2 FQGTGA, per germline. The CDR3 covers 13 residues. J lost 6 bases, V lost 5 bases, and 6 bases had no gene match. CDR3 region: CASSGQDKAEAFF. Written as DNA, the CDR3 is TGTGCCAGCAGCGGACAGGACAAGGCTGAAGCTTTCTTT.

The rearrangement links TRBV20-1 to TRBJ2-3; no clear D gene. Per germline, CDR1 DFQATT and CDR2 SNEGSKA (reference sequence). V was pared by 0 bases and J by 0 bases, with 13 bases between. This CDR3 spans 16 amino acids. CDR3: CSARDWRDSSTDTQYF. The DNA of the CDR3 is TGCAGTGCTAGAGATTGGCGAGACTCTAGCACAGATACGCAGTATTTT.

This chain connects TRBV7-2 to TRBJ2-1, with 7 bases fitting TRBD2. The length of the CDR3 is 15 residues. CDR1 and CDR2 from the germline V gene are SGHTA and FQGNSA. Trimming cost V 5 bases and J 6 bases; bases outside gene matches: 10. DNA for the CDR3: TGTGCCAGCAGCACCACCGGGACTACCTCCAATGAGCAGTTCTTC. Residues: CASSTTGTTSNEQFF.

The chain has TRBV15 and TRBJ2-5; D is perhaps TRBD2 (5 bases). The CDR3 length is 15 residues. V lost 2 bases and J lost 0, with 10 bases in between. CDR1 and CDR2 (germline): LNHNV, YYDKDF (reference sequence). The CDR3 DNA sequence: TGTGCCACCAGCAGAATAGACGGGAACCAAGAGACCCAGTACTTC. Encoded protein: CATSRIDGNQETQYF.

This chain uses TRBV20-1 with TRBJ2-1, with TRBD1 identical over 8 bases. With 8 bases clipped from V and 9 bases from J, the junction kept 9 bases outside the gene matches. Germline CDR1 and CDR2: DFQATT and SNEGSKA (reference sequence). There are 12 residues in the CDR3. The CDR3 sequence: CSPDRGSGEQFF. CDR3 nucleotide sequence: TGCAGTCCCGACAGGGGTAGCGGTGAGCAGTTCTTC.

The table lists this clonotype with a count of one. The chain links TRBV12-3 or TRBV12-4 to TRBJ1-1, with D uncertain. The CDR3 contains 15 residues. V was clipped by 2 bases and J by 2 bases, with 12 bases between them. DNA for the CDR3: TGTGCCAGCAGTTTATCTACGTTAATTAACACTGAAGCTTTCTTT. Protein: CASSLSTLINTEAFF.

The chain joins TRBV28 to TRBJ2-6; D uncertain. CDR1 is MDHEN, CDR2 SYDVKM, per germline. This CDR3 contains 13 residues. V dropped 10 bases and J dropped 3 bases, with 10 bases sitting between them. The CDR3 is CATGHRGANVLTF. The CDR3 bases are TGTGCCACCGGCCACCGTGGGGCCAACGTCCTGACTTTC. Drawing the rest from reference TRBV28 and TRBJ2-6, the complete variable domain is DVKVTQSSRYLVKRTGEKVFLECVQDMDHENMFWYRQDPGLGLRLIYFSYDVKMKEKGDIPEGYSVSREKKERFSLILESASTNQTSMYLCATGHRGANVLTFGAGSRLTVL.

The gene calls are TRBV29-1 and TRBJ2-7; the match to TRBD1 covers 9 bases. The trim removed 6 bases at V and 5 bases at J, leaving 5 bases unmatched. The CDR3 contains 12 residues. The germline V gene has CDR1 SQVTM and CDR2 ANQGSEA. In DNA, the CDR3 is TGCAGCGTGGGACAGGGTCCCCACGAGCAGTACTTC. Amino acids: CSVGQGPHEQYF.

This rearrangement joins TRBV20-1 to TRBJ1-2; no definite D call. Deletions cut 3 bases from V and 4 bases from J, with 15 bases between. Germline assignment: CDR1 DFQATT and CDR2 SNEGSKA (reference sequence). The CDR3 runs 14 residues. DNA of the CDR3: TGCAGTGCTAGTGATGGTCGGGATGGCTATGGCTACACCTTC. Residues: CSASDGRDGYGYTF.

CDR3 loop: CASSREPGVVDTEAFF. The CDR3 region has the DNA TGCGCCAGCAGCCGGGAACCAGGGGTTGTCGACACTGAAGCTTTCTTT. V gene TRBV4-1 combines with J gene TRBJ1-1, with TRBD1 as a possible D gene (6 bases). From germline, CDR1 is MGHRA and CDR2 YSYEKL. This CDR3 comprises 16 residues. The V end was cut by 4 bases, the J end by 3 bases, with 18 bases between.

The chain is built from TRBV5-6 and TRBJ1-5; possible D gene TRBD1, 5 bases. Deletions cut 2 bases from V and 0 bases from J, with 21 bases between. This CDR3 is built from 19 residues. In germline, CDR1 is SGHDT, CDR2 YYEEEE. CDR3 DNA sequence: TGTGCCAGCAGCTTACAACACCTCCGGACACCGGATAGCAATCAGCCCCAGCATTTT. Residues: CASSLQHLRTPDSNQPQHF.

V is TRBV29-1 and J is TRBJ1-2, with unresolved D. The CDR3 spans 14 residues. Trimming left V 4 bases short and J 0 bases short, with 12 bases between. Germline V gene data show CDR1 as SQVTM and CDR2 as ANQGSEA. The CDR3 here is CSVVGLFTNYGYTF. In DNA, the CDR3 is TGCAGCGTTGTTGGGCTATTCACTAACTATGGCTACACCTTC.

The V and J genes are TRBV7-6 and TRBJ1-4; unclear D gene. Germline V gene sequence: CDR1 SGHVS, CDR2 FNYEAQ. Trimming stripped 1 base from V and 6 bases from J, with 9 bases between. The CDR3 covers 14 residues. The CDR3 coding sequence is TGTGCCAGCAGCTTAGGAGCCGTTGATGAAAAACTGTTTTTT. It specifies CASSLGAVDEKLFF.

V and J are TRBV6-5 and TRBJ2-5; TRBD2 matches 7 bases. Germline lookup yields CDR1 MNHEY and CDR2 SVGAGI. J gave up 4 bases and V 0 bases, and 14 bases lay outside the gene matches. The CDR3 totals 18 residues. CDR3 sequence: CASSYSRLDGGRRETQYF. The CDR3 bases are TGTGCCAGCAGTTACTCGAGACTGGACGGGGGGAGACGAGAGACCCAGTACTTC.

The chain joins TRBV14 to TRBJ2-7, with TRBD2 as a possible D gene (6 bases). CDR1 and CDR2 from the germline V gene are SGHDN and FVKESK. V was clipped by 1 base and J by 4 bases, with 14 bases between them. The CDR3 length is 15 residues. The CDR3 here is CASSQGPGVQYEQYF. DNA of the CDR3: TGTGCCAGCAGCCAAGGTCCGGGGGTTCAGTACGAGCAGTACTTC.

This rearrangement joins TRBV9 to TRBJ2-7; D ambiguous. This CDR3 is 14 amino acids long. V lost 3 bases and J lost 5, with 15 bases in between. The germline V gene encodes CDR1 SGDLS and CDR2 YYNGEE. CDR3 coding DNA: TGTGCCAGCAGCGCGCCAAACATACCCCACGAGCAGTACTTC. Protein sequence: CASSAPNIPHEQYF. Using reference TRBV9 and TRBJ2-7 for the parts outside the CDR3, the full variable domain is DSGVTQTPKHLITATGQRVTLRCSPRSGDLSVYWYQQSLDQGLQFLIQYYNGEERAKGNILERFSAQQFPDLHSELNLSSLELGDSALYFCASSAPNIPHEQYFGPGTRLTVT.

The rearrangement links TRBV28 to TRBJ2-3; D possibly uses TRBD1 or TRBD2 (5 bases each). This CDR3 spans 15 amino acids. Germline V CDR1 and CDR2: MDHEN, SYDVKM. V lost 2 bases and J lost 6, with 15 bases in between. The CDR3 reads CASSLGGPLGDTQYF. CDR3 nucleotides: TGTGCCAGCAGTTTAGGGGGACCCCTCGGGGATACGCAGTATTTT.

The V gene is TRBV20-1, the J gene TRBJ2-1, with D perhaps TRBD2 (6 bases). This CDR3 has 15 amino acids. CDR1 is DFQATT and CDR2 is SNEGSKA in the germline V gene (reference sequence). V was cut by 1 base and J by 0 bases, with 10 bases left in between. CDR3 loop: CSARVWGVSYNEQFF. The CDR3 nucleotides read TGCAGTGCTAGAGTTTGGGGGGTCTCCTACAATGAGCAGTTCTTC.

The rearrangement uses TRBV28 and TRBJ2-1; 7 positions agree with TRBD1. This CDR3 comprises 13 residues. Per germline, CDR1 MDHEN and CDR2 SYDVKM. Unmatched junction bases numbered 6, after V lost 4 bases and J lost 9 bases. The CDR3 here is CASSSGQETEQFF. The DNA of the CDR3 is TGTGCCAGCAGTTCCGGACAGGAGACTGAGCAGTTCTTC.

CDR3 nucleotides: TGTGCCAGCTCACCCAGGACTAGCGGGGGATCAGATACGCAGTATTTT. Its translation is CASSPRTSGGSDTQYF. The chain combines TRBV18 with TRBJ2-3, with TRBD2 identical over 13 bases. The junction had 4 bases not matched to a gene; V was cut back by 3 bases and J by 4 bases. Germline CDR1 KGHSH, CDR2 LQKENI. The CDR3 is 16 amino acids.

The chain carries TRBV29-1 and TRBJ2-2; D gene uncertain. V lost 2 bases, J lost 4 bases, and 5 bases lay in between. CDR1 is SQVTM, CDR2 ANQGSEA, per germline. CDR3 length equals 12 residues. CDR3 amino acids: CSVESPTGELFF. In DNA, the CDR3 is TGCAGCGTTGAAAGCCCCACCGGGGAGCTGTTTTTT.

This chain links TRBV20-1 with TRBJ2-7, with TRBD1 as a possible D gene (5 bases). This CDR3 comprises 12 residues. Trimming left V 0 bases short and J 2 bases short, with 5 bases between. CDR1 DFQATT and CDR2 SNEGSKA come from the germline V gene (reference sequence). CDR3 DNA sequence: TGCAGTGCTAGAGAGGGGCCCTACGAGCAGTACTTC. This sequence encodes CSAREGPYEQYF.